This TCR beta chain was captured by sequencing in a study of cytomegalovirus exposure and HLA in healthy donors. As for this clone: Its matching antigen is unknown.

Study-level points and caveats: Reported findings show TCR beta sequences accurately forecast HLA-A and HLA-B alleles in most subjects. Most TCR sequences were seen very rarely across donors, but some public TCRs occurred in many.

When sampled, the donors appeared nominally healthy, though they likely had unrecorded immune exposures. PCR employed 60 Vbeta and 13 Jbeta primers. Profiling relied on immunoSEQ multiplex PCR, and the TCRdb table lists in-frame clones only, not all of them. The sample contains about 110,000 clones, around three quarters of which appear only once. The ends were cut back, 5 bases at V and 10 bases at J, with 15 bases in the middle. The CDR3 length is 13 residues. CDR1 is MNHNS and CDR2 is SASEGT in the germline V gene. Sample: PBMCs. The clonotype comes from a woman aged 18 to 35 in good health and CMV-seropositive. The chain has TRBV6-1 and TRBJ2-1; a possible D gene is TRBD2 (6 bases). CDR3 sequence: CASSSHGGREQFF. CDR3 nucleotides: TGTGCCAGCAGTTCCCACGGGGGTCGGGAGCAGTTCTTC.